What follows are 8 T cell receptor beta chains derived from one specimen sequenced in a study of vaccination and CD4 T cells after COVID-19. Treatment denoted: roughly ten-day PBMC culture with coronavirus spike peptide pools or control peptides (ViraFEST assay). No antigen has been identified for these receptors. Sequence data for DNA of cultured CD4+ T cells were generated by the Oncomine TCR Beta short-read assay. TCRdb re-called the PCR reads through MiXCR, storing one row per CDR3 protein. The sample records approximately 12,000 distinct CDR3 sequences, approximately 61% being singletons. The sequencing sample was made of CD4+ T cells from blood, cultured in vitro. These receptors originate from a human donor who had recovered from COVID-19.

CDR3 DNA sequence: TGTGCCTCCAAGCTAGCGGGAGTCCCCCTTAGCACAGATACGCAGTATTTT. Translation: CASKLAGVPLSTDTQYF. This chain uses TRBV30 with TRBJ2-3, with 10 bases that match TRBD2. Trimming removed 7 bases from V and 0 bases from J; junction bases left unmatched: 13. The CDR3 loop spans 17 amino acids. Germline V gives CDR1 GTSNPN, CDR2 SVGIG (reference sequence).

The genes are TRBV21-1 and TRBJ1-5; the table calls TRBD1, which could not be checked here. TRBV21-1 is listed as a pseudogene. The CDR3 has 12 amino acids. The CDR3 DNA reads as TGTGCCAGCAACCCTCGGTCCCGGCCCCAGCATTTT. It encodes CASNPRSRPQHF.

The rearrangement uses TRBV20-1 and TRBJ2-7; D not resolved. The CDR3 spans 14 residues. CDR1 DFQATT and CDR2 SNEGSKA come from the germline V gene (reference sequence). Trimming shortened V by 3 bases and J by 4 bases, and 16 bases separated the two germline ends. The CDR3, as DNA: TGCAGTGCTAGGTCTCGGCCGGGTCATTACGAGCAGTACTTC. Amino acid sequence: CSARSRPGHYEQYF.

This chain uses TRBV21-1 with TRBJ2-7. TRBV21-1 is marked as a pseudogene. The CDR3 is 14 amino acids. The CDR3 DNA reads TGTGCCAGCAGCAAAGGACGGGGTCGACGGGAGCAGTACTTC. This encodes CASSKGRGRREQYF.

This chain uses TRBV18 with TRBJ2-1; D remains unclear. Germline CDR1 is KGHSH and CDR2 is LQKENI. The V gene lost 3 bases and the J gene lost 7 bases, with 16 bases spanning the gap. The CDR3 is 15 amino acids. CDR3: CASSPGLRESNEQFF. DNA of the CDR3: TGTGCCAGCTCACCGGGCCTACGAGAGAGTAATGAGCAGTTCTTC.

This clonotype has a handful of counts. This chain uses TRBV6-2 or TRBV6-3 with TRBJ2-1; D possibly corresponds to TRBD2 (5 bases). V lost 5 bases, J lost 2 bases, and 10 bases lay in between. CDR1 and CDR2 from the germline V gene are MNHEY and SVGEGT. This CDR3 spans 14 amino acids. CDR3 sequence: CASSPLVPYNEQFF. CDR3 bases: TGTGCCAGCAGTCCACTAGTTCCCTACAATGAGCAGTTCTTC.

V usage is TRBV5-1 and J usage is TRBJ2-1; D may be TRBD2 (7 bases). Germline-derived CDR1 and CDR2 are SGHRS and YFSETQ. V lost 6 bases and J lost 6, with 16 bases in between. The CDR3 loop spans 14 amino acids. CDR3 nucleotides: TGCGCCAGCAATTGGGGGGGCAGGGTCAATGAGCAGTTCTTC. Its protein product is CASNWGGRVNEQFF.

The gene calls are TRBV28 and TRBJ1-5; 7 nucleotides match TRBD1. With V trimmed by 5 bases and J by 7 bases, 11 bases remained unmatched. This CDR3 has 15 amino acids. Germline CDR1 MDHEN, CDR2 SYDVKM. CDR3: CASSDRDAEGQPQHF. CDR3 in DNA: TGTGCCAGCAGTGACAGGGACGCGGAAGGGCAGCCCCAGCATTTT.